This TCR beta chain comes out of a study of shared clonotypes between healthy human individuals. Germline V gene data show CDR1 as MGHDK and CDR2 as SYGVNS. This CDR3 is 14 amino acids long. V lost 6 bases, J lost 4 bases, and 5 bases stayed unmatched. Sequenced by immunoSEQ multiplex PCR; TCRdb stores in-frame clones only, minus some. The data hold 1.6 million or so clones, with around 95% observed a single time. The specimen sequenced was naive CD4+ T cells sorted from blood. The subset denotes: CD45RA+ positively selected. The chain uses TRBV25-1 and TRBJ1-5, with 8 bases that match TRBD1. The clonotype originates from a man in his thirties or forties in good health. The CDR3, as DNA: TGTGCCAGCAGCCACGGACAGGGAAATCAGCCCCAGCATTTT. Protein sequence: CASSHGQGNQPQHF.